This is a list of T cell receptor beta chains from one sample in a study of cytomegalovirus exposure and HLA in healthy donors. The method was immunoSEQ multiplex PCR; TCRdb's version includes in-frame clones alone and lacks a portion of them. The sample includes 150,000 or so clones, about 71% of them seen just once. The sample was PBMCs. These receptors all stem from a woman in her fifties or sixties in good health and CMV-seropositive. Each CDR3 is given with its conserved first and last residue. D genes are given only for firm matches. Clone sizes are given selectively: once, few, many, or a class where the clone is expanded.

>TRBJ2-1|TRBD2|TRBV5-6|few
CASSLSSGRIYNEQFF
TGTGCCAGCAGCTTGTCGAGCGGGAGGATCTACAATGAGCAGTTCTTC
>TRBJ1-1|TRBD1|TRBV9|few
CASSVTGAENTEAFF
TGTGCCAGCAGCGTAACAGGGGCCGAGAACACTGAAGCTTTCTTT
>TRBJ1-2|NA|TRBV6-4|NA
CASSDGGYGYTF
TGTGCCAGCAGTGACGGCGGCTATGGCTACACCTTC
>TRBJ2-7|TRBD1|TRBV5-6|NA
CASSPGQGLAF
TGTGCCAGCAGCCCGGGACAGGGGTTAGCGTTC
>TRBJ2-7|NA|TRBV7-9|NA
CASSPDGGPYEQYF
TGTGCCAGCAGCCCAGACGGGGGACCCTACGAGCAGTACTTC
>TRBJ2-7|TRBD1|TRBV7-6|few
CASSPGTDEQYF
TGTGCCAGCAGCCCTGGGACAGACGAGCAGTACTTC
>TRBJ2-7|TRBD1|TRBV28|NA
CASSRSGTGLREQYF
TGTGCCAGCAGCCGCTCCGGGACAGGGCTGCGTGAGCAGTACTTC
>TRBJ1-1|NA|TRBV27|once
CASTKSSGTEAFF
TGTGCCAGCACTAAATCAAGTGGCACTGAAGCTTTCTTT
>TRBJ2-7|TRBD2|TRBV19|NA
CASSIKLAGDEQYF
TGTGCCAGTAGTATCAAACTAGCGGGAGACGAGCAGTACTTC
>TRBJ2-2|NA|TRBV6-5|NA
CASSYTGGGGELFF
TGTGCCAGCAGTTATACCGGAGGAGGCGGGGAGCTGTTTTTT
>TRBJ1-5|TRBD1|TRBV18|NA
CASSVDRLNQPQHF
TGTGCCAGCTCAGTGGACAGGCTCAATCAGCCCCAGCATTTT
>TRBJ2-7|TRBD1|TRBV9|few
CASSARDSPYEQYF
TGTGCCAGCAGCGCCCGGGACAGCCCCTACGAGCAGTACTTC
>TRBJ2-7|TRBD1|TRBV13|NA
CASGTGGLGQYF
TGTGCCAGCGGAACAGGGGGATTAGGGCAGTACTTC
>TRBJ1-1|TRBD1|TRBV6-1|NA
CASTRRFQGDTEAFF
TGTGCCAGCACCCGGCGGTTTCAGGGGGACACTGAAGCTTTCTTT
>TRBJ2-3|TRBD2|TRBV6-4|NA
CASSEFRTSGRTDTQYF
TGTGCCAGCAGTGAATTCCGGACTAGCGGGAGGACAGATACGCAGTATTTT
>TRBJ1-1|NA|TRBV6-5|NA
CASSRGARTEAFF
TGTGCCAGCTCACGGGGGGCGCGCACTGAAGCTTTCTTT
>TRBJ2-3|NA|TRBV7-8|NA
CASSPRGDTQYF
TGTGCCAGCAGCCCCAGGGGAGATACGCAGTATTTT
>TRBJ2-2|NA|TRBV18|NA
CASSPWENTGELFF
TGTGCCAGCTCACCCTGGGAAAACACCGGGGAGCTGTTTTTT
>TRBJ2-7|TRBD1|TRBV29-1|few
CSAKPGGSDEQYF
TGCAGCGCAAAACCAGGGGGCAGCGACGAGCAGTACTTC
>TRBJ2-5|NA|TRBV30|few
CAWRPTVQETQYF
TGTGCCTGGAGACCGACAGTACAAGAGACCCAGTACTTC
>TRBJ2-5|TRBD2|TRBV7-3|NA
CASSLIAGGQETQYF
TGTGCCAGCAGCTTAATAGCGGGAGGGCAAGAGACCCAGTACTTC
>TRBJ1-1|TRBD1|TRBV4-1|NA
CASSQRQGADTEAFF
TGCGCCAGCAGCCAGAGACAGGGTGCGGACACTGAAGCTTTCTTT
>TRBJ1-1|NA|TRBV5-5|few
CASSLNWVQGAFF
TGTGCCAGCAGCTTGAACTGGGTTCAGGGAGCTTTCTTT
>TRBJ2-7|NA|TRBV14|few
CASSRTVYEQYF
TGTGCCAGCAGTCGGACAGTCTACGAGCAGTACTTC
>TRBJ2-7|NA|TRBV9|NA
CASSVDSFYEQYF
TGTGCCAGCAGCGTAGACAGTTTCTACGAGCAGTACTTC
>TRBJ1-5|NA|TRBV19|NA
CASSIELQGNQPQHF
TGTGCCAGTAGTATAGAATTGCAGGGTAATCAGCCCCAGCATTTT
>TRBJ2-7|TRBD2|TRBV28|few
CASSLSGGAGVREQYF
TGTGCCAGCAGTTTATCCGGTGGAGCGGGAGTACGCGAGCAGTACTTC
>TRBJ1-5|NA|TRBV6-6|NA
CASSYEGVDQPQHF
TGTGCCAGCAGTTACGAGGGGGTGGATCAGCCCCAGCATTTT
>TRBJ1-2|NA|TRBV10-3|NA
CASHAGERNYGYTF
TGTGCCTCTCATGCGGGGGAACGGAACTATGGCTACACCTTC
>TRBJ1-1|NA|TRBV5-6|NA
CASSSLSGISKRMAEAFF
TGTGCCAGCAGCTCCCTATCCGGGATCAGCAAGAGAATGGCTGAAGCTTTCTTT